The 7 T cell receptor beta chains in this list originate from one sample, sequenced in a study of T cells in Graves' hyperthyroidism and ophthalmopathy. Amplified regions were TCR beta CDR3 sequences from RNA transcripts. HTBI primers were the set used in a first-round RT-PCR of the TCR CDR3. TCRdb ran MiXCR on the multiplex PCR reads and lists one entry per CDR3 protein. This table has a few hundred thousand distinct CDR3 sequences, 17% appearing once. Sample: blood. These receptors were taken from a woman younger than 35 with Graves' ophthalmopathy.

A few counts support this clonotype. The chain combines TRBV20-1 with TRBJ2-3; TRBD2 matches 7 bases. Germline CDR1 is DFQATT and CDR2 is SNEGSKA (reference sequence). V dropped 8 bases and J dropped 2; count of bases not matched to a gene: 13. The CDR3 sequence is 15 residues long. The CDR3 coding sequence is TGCAGTCGCTCCAGGGCGGGAGCCATCACAGATACGCAGTATTTT. Translating it yields CSRSRAGAITDTQYF.

This clonotype appeared a few times. The chain has TRBV6-1 and TRBJ2-2, with unresolved D. This CDR3 is 13 amino acids long. Trimming removed 11 bases from V and 6 bases from J, with 16 bases in between. Germline V gives CDR1 MNHNS, CDR2 SASEGT. The CDR3 DNA reads TGTGCCTGCCACCGGGTGCTTTCCGGGGAGCTGTTTTTT. As protein: CACHRVLSGELFF.

This clonotype has only a few counts. This chain connects TRBV30 to TRBJ1-3; no clear D. V lost 8 bases, J lost 0 bases, and 11 bases lay in between. The CDR3 length is 13 residues. The germline V gene has CDR1 GTSNPN and CDR2 SVGIG (reference sequence). CDR3 nucleotides: TGTGCCGGGCAGACGGGCTCTGGAAACACCATATATTTT. It codes for CAGQTGSGNTIYF. Complete variable domain (other parts from reference TRBV30 and TRBJ1-3): SQTIHQWPATLVQPVGSPLSLECTVEGTSNPNLYWYRQAAGRGLQLLFYSVGIGQISSEVPQNLSASRPQDRQFILSSKKLLLSDSGFYLCAGQTGSGNTIYFGEGSWLTVV.

The table lists this clonotype with a few counts. CDR3 bases: TGTGCCACAGGGGACGATAGGAACACTGAAGCTTTCTTT. The encoded protein is CATGDDRNTEAFF. The chain has TRBV24-1 and TRBJ1-1; possibly TRBD1 for D (5 bases). Germline lookup yields CDR1 KGHDR and CDR2 SFDVKD. This CDR3 is built from 13 residues. V was cut by 10 bases and J by 1 base, with 12 bases left in between.

This clonotype was observed many times. The chain is built from TRBV30 and TRBJ1-1; D is undetermined. From germline, CDR1 is GTSNPN and CDR2 SVGIG (reference sequence). Between the trimmed V and J ends, which lost 1 base and 1 base, there was a span of 7 bases. This CDR3 comprises 13 residues. The CDR3 protein is CAWSASGNTEAFF. CDR3 DNA sequence: TGTGCCTGGAGTGCCTCGGGGAACACTGAAGCTTTCTTT. Looking up the rest from reference TRBV30 and TRBJ1-1 gives the full variable domain: SQTIHQWPATLVQPVGSPLSLECTVEGTSNPNLYWYRQAAGRGLQLLFYSVGIGQISSEVPQNLSASRPQDRQFILSSKKLLLSDSGFYLCAWSASGNTEAFFGQGTRLTVV.

The V and J genes are TRBV24-1 and TRBJ2-2; the match to TRBD1 covers 8 bases. The V gene's germline CDR1 is KGHDR and CDR2 SFDVKD. V lost 0 bases, J lost 3 bases, and 2 bases stayed unmatched. The CDR3 is made up of 16 amino acids. The CDR3 is CATSDLQTGDTGELFF. The CDR3 DNA reads TGTGCCACCAGTGATTTGCAGACAGGGGACACCGGGGAGCTGTTTTTT.

This clonotype occurred many times. The V gene is TRBV3-1, the J gene TRBJ1-2; D possibly corresponds to TRBD1 (5 bases). This CDR3 region has 14 residues. Trimming left V 0 bases short and J 8 bases short, with 13 bases between. The germline V gene encodes CDR1 LGHDT and CDR2 YNNKEL (reference sequence). The CDR3 loop is CASSQDLGAGGYTF. CDR3 coding DNA: TGTGCCAGCAGCCAAGACTTAGGGGCCGGGGGCTACACCTTC.